The 24 T cell receptor beta chains presented below share a single source sample, sequenced in a study of immune heterogeneity within non-small cell lung tumors. TCRs were amplified from approximately 600 ng gDNA of bulk tumor per sample. Each primary tumor yielded several biopsies, collected far apart from one another at surgery. Curative surgery was performed on patients who had untreated, newly diagnosed non-small cell lung cancer. Amplification of the TCR beta CDR3 was achieved through multiplex PCR with 32 V and 13 J primers. TCRdb analysed the multiplex PCR reads with MiXCR anew, one entry per CDR3 protein. In the table there are approximately 20,000 distinct CDR3 sequences, 27% of which are singletons. The sequencing input was lung tumor tissue. Every receptor here comes from a man aged 40-55 years with non-small cell lung cancer.

This clonotype was seen only a few times. One base away lies a much larger clone, so this may be a sequencing read error. V is TRBV5-5 and J is TRBJ2-7; D unclear. Germline V gene lookup returns CDR1 SGHKS and CDR2 YYEKEE (reference sequence). The CDR3 runs 12 residues. CDR3 DNA sequence: TGTGCCAGCAGCTTGGAGGGATACGATCAGTACTTC. Translation gives CASSLEGYDQYF.

Worth noting for this clonotype: A much larger clone differs by one base, so this may be a read error. The CDR3 here is CAISDPGQTDTQYF. CDR3 in DNA: TGTGCCATCAGTGACCCGGGACAAACAGATACGCAGTATTTT. J is TRBJ2-3 and V is TRBV24-1; D may be TRBD1 (6 bases). The germline V gene encodes CDR1 KGHDR and CDR2 SFDVKD. The CDR3 extends over 14 amino acids.

This clonotype was counted at least ten times. The rearrangement links TRBV20-1 to TRBJ2-7; 12 nucleotides line up with TRBD2. The CDR3 is made up of 14 amino acids. With 5 bases clipped from V and 3 bases from J, the junction kept 5 bases outside the gene matches. The germline V gene has CDR1 DFQATT and CDR2 SNEGSKA (reference sequence). The CDR3 protein is CSAPLAGGLYEQYF. Written as DNA, the CDR3 is TGCAGTGCTCCTCTAGCGGGAGGGCTCTACGAGCAGTACTTC.

On this clonotype itself: A read error may explain this, as a much larger clone is one base away. This chain joins TRBV12-3 or TRBV12-4 and TRBJ2-7; 9 positions match TRBD2. The CDR3 is 14 residues long. J gave up 2 bases and V 5 bases, and 4 bases lay outside the gene matches. In DNA, the CDR3 is TGTGCCAGCAGTGTTAGCGGGAGCCCCTACGAGCAGTACTTC. It encodes CASSVSGSPYEQYF.

This clonotype was recorded many times. The J gene is TRBJ1-2, the V gene TRBV18, with D unclear. This CDR3 has 14 amino acids. Germline V CDR1 and CDR2: KGHSH, LQKENI. Trimming took off 3 bases at V and 8 bases at J, with 16 bases between the two ends. CDR3 sequence (DNA): TGTGCCAGCTCACCTCGGCGGGAGTCTAAAGGCTACACCTTC. Residues: CASSPRRESKGYTF. Combining the CDR3 with reference TRBV18 and TRBJ1-2 gives the whole variable domain NAGVMQNPRHLVRRRGQEARLRCSPMKGHSHVYWYRQLPEEGLKFMVYLQKENIIDESGMPKERFSAEFPKEGPSILRIQQVVRGDSAAYFCASSPRRESKGYTFGSGTRLTVV.

This clonotype has ten or more counts. The gene calls are TRBV2 and TRBJ2-1, with 10 positions matching TRBD1. The germline V gene has CDR1 SNHLY and CDR2 FYNNEI. The V segment lost 7 bases and the J segment 3 bases; nucleotides outside the gene matches: 3. The CDR3 totals 14 residues. CDR3 region: CASTGTGDYNEQFF. The CDR3 DNA reads TGTGCCAGCACCGGGACAGGGGACTACAATGAGCAGTTCTTC. Full variable domain (outside the CDR3, taken from reference TRBV2 and TRBJ2-1): EPEVTQTPSHQVTQMGQEVILRCVPISNHLYFYWYRQILGQKVEFLVSFYNNEISEKSEIFDDQFSVERPDGSNFTLKIRSTKLEDSAMYFCASTGTGDYNEQFFGPGTRLTVL.

Worth noting for this clonotype: A much more abundant neighbour one base away suggests this may be a read error. The chain carries TRBV6-9 and TRBJ2-7; D is perhaps TRBD1 (6 bases). The CDR3 has 14 amino acids. The germline V gene encodes CDR1 MNHGY and CDR2 SVAAGI. The CDR3 sequence: CASSYPEGGNEQHF. DNA of the CDR3: TGTGCCAGCAGTTACCCGGAAGGGGGTAACGAGCAGCACTTC.

In its sample, this clonotype was seen a few times. The chain recombines TRBV7-8 with TRBJ1-5; D remains unclear. CDR1 SGHVS and CDR2 FQNEAQ come from the germline V gene. The CDR3 is 14 residues long. Trimming stripped 2 bases from V and 6 bases from J, with 11 bases between. This chain's CDR3 is CASSLYRSFQPQHF. Here the CDR3 DNA reads TGTGCCAGCAGCTTATATCGTAGTTTTCAGCCCCAGCATTTT.

This clonotype was counted once. A much larger clone lies one base from this, so it may be a read error. The chain couples TRBV3-1 to TRBJ2-3; TRBD2 might be the D (5 bases). The CDR3 has 14 amino acids. Germline V gene sequence: CDR1 LGHDT, CDR2 YNNKEL (reference sequence). V shed 4 bases and J shed 1 base, with 9 bases lying between them. CDR3 nucleotides: TGTGCCAGCAGCCTGGGCGGGTGCACAGATACGCAGTATTTT. It specifies CASSLGGCTDTQYF.

This clonotype was counted between two and nine times. The CDR3 DNA is TGCGCCAGCAGCCAAGTACATACAGGGTCAGGCACAGATACGCAGTATTTT. Its protein is CASSQVHTGSGTDTQYF. The chain is built from TRBV4-3 and TRBJ2-3, with a possible D match to TRBD1 (6 bases). Trimming removed 1 base at V and 1 base at J, with 15 bases between. The CDR3 has 17 amino acids. The germline CDR1 and CDR2 sequences are LGHNA and YSLEER.

The table lists this clonotype with many counts. This chain joins TRBV12-3 or TRBV12-4 and TRBJ2-3; 7 bases align to TRBD2. V shed 5 bases and J 3 bases; nucleotides not matched to a gene: 8. This CDR3 comprises 15 residues. CDR3 DNA sequence: TGTGCCAGCAGTCCCACACTAGCGAGAACAGATACGCAGTATTTT. Its translation is CASSPTLARTDTQYF.

V gene TRBV9 combines with J gene TRBJ2-4, with D unresolved. The CDR3 totals 12 residues. Germline lookup yields CDR1 SGDLS and CDR2 YYNGEE. Trimming took 0 bases from V and 5 from J, leaving 3 bases between them. In DNA form, the CDR3 reads TGTGCCAGCAGCGTAGACGAAAACATTCAGTACTTC. Translated, it gives CASSVDENIQYF.

As for this clonotype: Being one base from a much bigger clone, this may be a read error. This chain connects TRBV24-1 to TRBJ1-6; 7 nucleotides align to TRBD1. Germline values: CDR1 KGHDR, CDR2 SFDVKD. There are 13 residues in the CDR3. CDR3 nucleotide sequence: TGTGTCACCAGCGGGACAGATAATTCACCCCTCCACTTT. Translation: CVTSGTDNSPLHF.

A note on this clonotype: This could be a read error, since a much larger clone is one nucleotide away. The chain recombines TRBV18 with TRBJ2-1; TRBD2 agrees at 8 bases. The V gene's germline CDR1 is KGHSH and CDR2 LQKENI. The CDR3 loop spans 15 amino acids. CDR3 region: CTSSKDSGNYNEQFF. CDR3 nucleotide sequence: TGTACCAGCTCCAAGGATAGCGGGAACTACAATGAGCAGTTCTTC.

The sample holds many counts of this clonotype. This chain connects TRBV19 to TRBJ2-5; D gene unclear. Germline V gives CDR1 LNHDA, CDR2 SQIVND (reference sequence). Trimming took 4 bases from V and 1 from J, leaving 13 bases between them. This CDR3 is 15 amino acids long. The CDR3 nucleotides read TGTGCCAGTAGTAGAACCTCGGGCGCCCAAGAGACCCAGTACTTC. Translating gives CASSRTSGAQETQYF.

This clonotype is classed as medium-sized (0.01 to 0.1%). This chain joins TRBV20-1 and TRBJ2-7; 10 bases line up with TRBD2. J gave up 0 bases and V 3 bases, and 5 bases lay outside the gene matches. Germline V gene sequence: CDR1 DFQATT, CDR2 SNEGSKA (reference sequence). This CDR3 region has 15 residues. This CDR3 is CSASRASGGSYEQYF. CDR3 in DNA: TGCAGTGCTAGTAGGGCTAGCGGGGGCTCCTACGAGCAGTACTTC.

This clonotype was counted ten times or more. The J gene is TRBJ2-1, the V gene TRBV7-8, with 12 nucleotides matching TRBD2. The CDR3 has 15 amino acids. V was clipped by 4 bases and J by 8 bases; unmatched bases: 6. Germline lookup yields CDR1 SGHVS and CDR2 FQNEAQ. CDR3: CASSSTSGSRYEQFF. The CDR3 region has the DNA TGTGCCAGCAGCTCGACTAGCGGGAGTAGGTATGAGCAGTTCTTC. Filled out from reference TRBV7-8 and TRBJ2-1, the complete variable domain reads GAGVSQSPRYKVAKRGQDVALRCDPISGHVSLFWYQQALGQGPEFLTYFQNEAQLDKSGLPSDRFFAERPEGSVSTLKIQRTQQEDSAVYLCASSSTSGSRYEQFFGPGTRLTVL.

This clonotype was seen at least ten times. This chain connects TRBV19 to TRBJ2-7, with 8 bases fitting TRBD1. The CDR3 runs to 14 residues. Per germline, CDR1 LNHDA and CDR2 SQIVND (reference sequence). J lost 2 bases, V lost 3 bases, and 3 bases had no gene match. CDR3 region: CASSIGTGPYEQYF. As DNA, the CDR3 is TGTGCCAGTAGTATCGGGACAGGTCCCTACGAGCAGTACTTC.

This clonotype was picked up many times. This chain joins TRBV5-1 and TRBJ1-2, with D maybe TRBD1 (6 bases). CDR1 is SGHRS and CDR2 is YFSETQ in the germline V gene. This CDR3 has 14 residues. V was shortened by 2 bases and J by 8 bases, with 16 bases between the two germline ends. The CDR3 DNA follows: TGCGCCAGCAGCTTATCACGACAGGTGGGCGGCTACACCTTC. Its protein is CASSLSRQVGGYTF.

By share of the sample, this clonotype is medium-sized. The chain is built from TRBV2 and TRBJ1-5; D is undetermined. The V gene lost 1 base and the J gene lost 9 bases, with 10 bases spanning the gap. The CDR3 spans 13 residues. From germline, CDR1 is SNHLY and CDR2 FYNNEI. As DNA, the CDR3 is TGTGCCAGCAGTGAAGGTTCGTGGTGGCCCCAGCATTTT. Protein product: CASSEGSWWPQHF.

In this sample, this clonotype turned up a few times. The chain has TRBV29-1 and TRBJ1-1; 9 nucleotides line up with TRBD1. The CDR3 length is 14 residues. J lost 1 base, V lost 6 bases, and 6 bases had no gene match. Germline V lookup: CDR1 SQVTM, CDR2 ANQGSEA. The CDR3 nucleotides are TGCAGCGTAGCCTGGGACAGGGCGAACACTGAAGCTTTCTTT. The encoded protein is CSVAWDRANTEAFF.

This clonotype was recorded many times. This chain connects TRBV6-1 to TRBJ2-1; D is uncertain. Trimming cost V 3 bases and J 5 bases, with 11 bases left between them. The CDR3 length is 14 residues. CDR1 is MNHNS, CDR2 SASEGT, per germline. This CDR3 is CASSDPTPNNEQFF. Written as DNA, the CDR3 is TGTGCCAGCAGTGACCCGACACCGAACAATGAGCAGTTCTTC.

Of note for this clonotype: This may stem from a read error, because a much larger clone lies one nucleotide away. This chain connects TRBV6-2 or TRBV6-3 to TRBJ2-7, with TRBD2 identical over 8 bases. V lost 10 bases to trimming and J lost 7 bases; unmatched junction nucleotides: 15. The CDR3 spans 14 residues. Germline V CDR1 and CDR2: MNHEY, SVGEGT. Here the CDR3 reads CAIGPSGGPGEQYF. The CDR3 DNA is TGTGCCATCGGCCCCTCGGGGGGGCCAGGGGAGCAGTACTTC.

This clonotype is medium-sized within its sample. The chain is built from TRBV19 and TRBJ2-7; tentatively, D is TRBD2 (5 bases). CDR1 LNHDA and CDR2 SQIVND come from the germline V gene (reference sequence). The CDR3 has 13 residues. V shed 0 bases and J shed 11 bases, with 14 bases lying between them. The CDR3 is CASSIDLTRPKYF. In nucleotides, the CDR3 is TGTGCCAGTAGTATAGACCTTACTAGACCGAAGTACTTC.